The text below deals with one TCR beta chain. How the authors handled the data: The authors estimated nucleated cell counts from reference gene primer amplification. The assay was immunoSEQ multiplex PCR, and TCRdb's table has in-frame clones only and misses some. That table furnishes V, J and clone size, whereas the DNA furnished D and trimming. The sample shows some 150,000 clones, 65% to 90% of them seen only once. This entry is derived from a study of blood T cell repertoires in COVID-19. On the study more broadly: Acute-phase and convalescent COVID-19 samples originated in the United States, Italy and Spain. Sources were T cells, B-cell-depleted T cells, or PBMCs; the material itself was cDNA or gDNA.

With 0 bases removed from V and 4 bases from J, the gap between germline ends came to 11 bases. This CDR3 comprises 15 residues. CDR1 LGHDT and CDR2 YNNKEL come from the germline V gene (reference sequence). Material: peripheral blood. The sequence derives from a woman aged 55 to 70 with active or convalescent COVID-19. The chain uses TRBV3-1 (or the pseudogene TRBV3-2) and TRBJ2-3, with D possibly TRBD2 on 5 matching bases. The CDR3 region has the DNA TGTGCCAGCAGCCAAGATGGGCTAGCCGCAGATACGCAGTATTTT. Its protein is CASSQDGLAADTQYF.